This T cell receptor (beta chain) was identified during a study of OX40 agonist ivuxolimab in advanced cancers. Context from the whole study: The costimulatory receptor OX40 (CD134) was targeted by ivuxolimab, a fully human IgG2 agonistic monoclonal antibody. Intravenous ivuxolimab was administered to patients every 2 weeks at six dose levels: 0.01, 0.1, 0.3, 1.5, 3 and 10 mg/kg. Among the roughly 50 dose-escalation patients, about 20 had hepatocellular carcinoma, 15 or so melanoma, 9 renal cell carcinoma and 9 head and neck cancer. A male proportion of 82.7% and a mean age of 60 years, ranging from about 20 to 80, were recorded for the dose-escalation cohort. Prior anti-PD-1, anti-PD-L1 or anti-CTLA-4 therapy was permitted, and checkpoint inhibitors had been received by less than 45% of dose-escalation patients. Partial responses were achieved by three dose-escalation patients, of whom one had hepatocellular carcinoma and two had cutaneous melanoma. The purpose of peripheral TCRbeta sequencing was to test whether ivuxolimab changed TCR sequence diversity and led to clonal T-cell expansion. The paper reports the monotherapy dose-escalation portion (N of about 54 patients) of the phase I ivuxolimab trial. On the study overall, not on this receptor specifically: In the 0.1-3.0 mg/kg groups, partial responders had among the lowest normalized peripheral clonal expansion, particularly in CD8+ T cells. On average, CD8+ T cells showed more expanded clones than CD4+ T cells after ivuxolimab. Low levels of normalized T-cell clonal expansion were also seen in some patients who did not respond. Which antigens the clonally expanded peripheral T cells were specific for was not determined. At doses from 0.1 to 3.0 mg/kg, clonal expansion was seen in both CD4+ and CD8+ blood T cells between baseline and week 6.

The trial excluded patients who had a history of autoimmune disease or were on systemic immunosuppression. Peripheral blood for TCR sequencing was collected from all dose cohorts at baseline, on cycle 4 day 1, and on cycle 7 day 1. Samples were obtained from an open-label, multicenter, first-in-human phase I dose-escalation trial of ivuxolimab. Adults with locally advanced or metastatic melanoma, renal cell carcinoma, hepatocellular carcinoma or head and neck squamous cell carcinoma were enrolled in the trial. Before TCR sequencing, CD4+ and CD8+ T cells were separately sorted from peripheral blood. Looking up the germline V gene yields CDR1 SGHDT and CDR2 YYEEEE. The junction shows trimming of 0 bases on V and 6 bases on J, and the gene matches do not reach 5 bases of it. From the cysteine through the phenylalanine, the CDR3 covers 16 amino acids. Only the CDR3 part of the read is kept: 48 bases, read in frame from the first base.

Genomic DNA was extracted from sorted cells for sequencing of the TCRbeta CDR3 region. The immunoSEQ Assay was used for sequencing of TCRbeta CDR3 regions. The table was pulled from immuneACCESS by TCRdb, which kept in-frame rearrangements only. Such tables lose some clones; where checked, under half of the loss comes from unresolved V genes, and the rest has no known cause. Present in this sample are about 77,000 clones, 85% of which were seen just once. Clones ranked in the top ten supply less than 0.75% of the sample. As for this clone: Its antigen specificity is not known. No base quality information exists; no much larger clone differs at one position.

Material: CD4+ or CD8+ T cells sorted from blood, obtained in a trial of the OX40 agonist ivuxolimab. This TCR was sampled from an adult with an advanced solid tumor such as melanoma, head and neck, liver or kidney cancer. This receptor chain uses TRBV5-6 and TRBJ2-2, with TRBD2 matching 10 junction bases. The nucleotide sequence is given as TGTGCCAGCAGCTTGGTAGCGGGGGGACCTCCCGGGGAGCTGTTTTTT. Its protein product is CASSLVAGGPPGELFF.